The next 31 T cell receptor beta chains were all read from a single sample in a study of T-cell reconstitution after alpha-beta-depleted transplantation in children. Unique molecular identifiers tagged the TCRbeta library. In TCRdb, the PCR reads were re-called with MiXCR into one record per CDR3 protein. Here the sample spans 600,000 to 800,000 distinct CDR3 sequences, about an eighth being singletons. Here the sequenced sample was PBMCs, taken before TCRalphabeta/CD19-depleted stem cell transplant. These receptors all come from a girl under 10 years old with congenital amegakaryocytic thrombocytopenia, due to receive a stem cell transplant.

This clonotype was seen at least ten times. The J gene is TRBJ2-1, the V gene TRBV24-1; TRBD2 matches 10 bases. There are 15 residues in the CDR3. CDR1 is KGHDR and CDR2 is SFDVKD in the germline V gene. The J segment lost 6 bases and the V segment lost 3 bases, leaving 4 bases of the junction unmatched. The CDR3: CATSDRTSGSNEQFF. Here the CDR3 DNA reads TGTGCCACCAGTGATCGGACTAGCGGATCCAATGAGCAGTTCTTC.

This clonotype showed up many times. The gene calls are TRBV6-5 and TRBJ2-6, with D maybe TRBD2 (5 bases). Germline V gene lookup returns CDR1 MNHEY and CDR2 SVGAGI. V lost 2 bases to trimming and J lost 7 bases, with 6 bases between them. The CDR3 is 13 amino acids. The DNA for the CDR3 is TGTGCCAGCAGTTACCCGGGAGCCAACGTCCTGACTTTC. This translates into CASSYPGANVLTF.

The V and J genes are TRBV7-9 and TRBJ2-1; tentatively, D is TRBD2 (5 bases). The ends were cut back, 3 bases at V and 0 bases at J, with 9 bases in the middle. Germline V gives CDR1 SEHNR, CDR2 FQNEAQ (reference sequence). This CDR3 has 15 amino acids. The CDR3 coding sequence is TGTGCCAGCAGCTTCACGGAGGACTCCTACAATGAGCAGTTCTTC. Its protein product is CASSFTEDSYNEQFF. The full variable domain, rest sourced from reference TRBV7-9 and TRBJ2-1, is DTGVSQNPRHKITKRGQNVTFRCDPISEHNRLYWYRQTLGQGPEFLTYFQNEAQLEKSRLLSDRFSAERPKGSFSTLEIQRTEQGDSAMYLCASSFTEDSYNEQFFGPGTRLTVL.

This clonotype was counted many times. The chain links TRBV5-1 to TRBJ2-7; 12 bases line up with TRBD2. With 0 bases clipped from V and 6 bases from J, the junction kept 10 bases outside the gene matches. Germline values: CDR1 SGHRS, CDR2 YFSETQ. The CDR3 spans 17 residues. The CDR3 region is CASSLDALAGGPLEQYF. CDR3 DNA: TGCGCCAGCAGCTTGGACGCTCTAGCGGGAGGGCCTCTCGAGCAGTACTTC.

The sample holds a few counts of this clonotype. The V gene is TRBV7-6, the J gene TRBJ2-3; D might be TRBD1 (6 bases). With 5 bases removed from V and 2 bases from J, the gap between germline ends came to 8 bases. From germline, CDR1 is SGHVS and CDR2 FNYEAQ. The CDR3 runs 13 residues. CDR3 loop: CASSGQYTDTQYF. Written as DNA, the CDR3 is TGTGCCAGCAGCGGACAGTACACAGATACGCAGTATTTT.

CDR3 sequence (DNA): TGTGCCAGCAGCACTGGACTGATCAGCTTGTACGAGCAGTACTTC. As protein: CASSTGLISLYEQYF. This rearrangement joins TRBV5-6 to TRBJ2-7, with D possibly matching TRBD2 (5 bases). This CDR3 has 15 residues. Germline CDR1 and CDR2: SGHDT and YYEEEE. Trimming shortened V by 4 bases and J by 4 bases, and 18 bases separated the two germline ends.

J is TRBJ1-1 and V is TRBV11-2, with D hard to call. The V gene's germline CDR1 is SGHAT and CDR2 FQNNGV. The ends were cut back, 4 bases at V and 8 bases at J, with 17 bases in the middle. The CDR3 is 14 amino acids. The CDR3 bases are TGTGCCAGCAGCTCCATTGGCACGGCCCTAGAAGCTTTCTTT. Its protein is CASSSIGTALEAFF.

This clonotype was counted at least ten times. The rearrangement links TRBV4-2 to TRBJ2-2, with TRBD2 identical over 7 bases. From germline, CDR1 is LGHNA and CDR2 YNFKEQ. Trimming cost V 1 base and J 2 bases; bases outside gene matches: 13. This CDR3 contains 19 residues. The CDR3 bases are TGTGCCAGCAGCCAAGCTACGGAGCGGGACTTAACTAACACCGGGGAGCTGTTTTTT. Its protein is CASSQATERDLTNTGELFF.

This clonotype was counted only a few times. J is TRBJ2-7 and V is TRBV20-1; 8 bases line up with TRBD1. Germline V gene sequence: CDR1 DFQATT, CDR2 SNEGSKA (reference sequence). The V gene end was trimmed by 6 bases and the J gene end by 5 bases; junction bases not matched to a gene: 6. The CDR3 is 12 amino acids. CDR3 coding DNA: TGCAGTGCCGGACAGGGTCTCGACGAGCAGTACTTC. It is translated as CSAGQGLDEQYF.

The CDR3 nucleotides are TGCGCCAGCAGCCAAGCAGCGGGACTAGCTCCACATACGCAGTATTTT. The encoded protein is CASSQAAGLAPHTQYF. This chain joins TRBV4-1 and TRBJ2-3, with 9 bases fitting TRBD2. The CDR3 totals 16 residues. V gave up 1 base and J gave up 7 bases; unmatched junction bases: 9. The germline V gene encodes CDR1 MGHRA and CDR2 YSYEKL.

Concerning this clonotype itself: A much larger clonotype is one base distant, so this may be a read error. This chain connects TRBV12-3 or TRBV12-4 to TRBJ2-5, with D tentatively TRBD1 or TRBD2 (5 bases each). The CDR3 is 14 amino acids. CDR3 protein: CASSLMGVQGTQYF. CDR3 sequence (DNA): TGTGCCAGCAGTTTGATGGGGGTCCAAGGGACCCAGTACTTC.

This chain links TRBV7-8 with TRBJ2-1; 8 bases fit TRBD2. This CDR3 is 15 amino acids long. V shed 1 base, J shed 8 bases, and the junction held 7 bases outside the gene matches. Germline-derived CDR1 and CDR2 are SGHVS and FQNEAQ. CDR3 amino acids: CASSLGAGEGYEQFF. The CDR3 DNA is TGTGCCAGCAGCTTAGGAGCGGGAGAAGGGTATGAGCAGTTCTTC.

At least ten counts were recorded for this clonotype. The rearrangement uses TRBV20-1 and TRBJ2-1, with 9 bases fitting TRBD2. The V gene end was trimmed by 8 bases and the J gene end by 10 bases; junction bases not matched to a gene: 15. The length of the CDR3 is 14 residues. Germline loops: CDR1 DFQATT, CDR2 SNEGSKA (reference sequence). This chain's CDR3 is CSPSVVAGAGEQFF. The CDR3 coding sequence is TGCAGTCCCTCGGTGGTAGCGGGAGCTGGCGAGCAGTTCTTC.

This clonotype was detected ten times or more. The chain recombines TRBV7-2 with TRBJ2-1; 11 nucleotides agree with TRBD2. V lost 3 bases and J lost 7; bases outside the gene matches: 2. Germline-derived CDR1 and CDR2 are SGHTA and FQGNSA. This CDR3 is built from 14 residues. CDR3 DNA sequence: TGTGCCAGCAGCTTCGCTAGCGGGAGGAATGAGCAGTTCTTC. It specifies CASSFASGRNEQFF.

At least ten counts were recorded for this clonotype. The CDR3 is CASTHPGILNEQFF. DNA of the CDR3: TGCGCCAGCACCCACCCGGGGATCCTAAATGAGCAGTTCTTC. This chain links TRBV5-1 with TRBJ2-1, with TRBD2 as a possible D gene (5 bases). Germline V gene data show CDR1 as SGHRS and CDR2 as YFSETQ. Trimming removed 6 bases from V and 7 bases from J, with 17 bases in between. This CDR3 contains 14 residues.

The chain is built from TRBV20-1 and TRBJ2-7, with TRBD2 matching 14 bases. There are 15 residues in the CDR3. Trimming at V came to 1 base and at J to 5 bases, leaving 4 bases not matched to a gene. Germline V gives CDR1 DFQATT, CDR2 SNEGSKA (reference sequence). The CDR3 DNA reads TGCAGTGCTAGAGCCCCGACTAGCGGGAGGGACGAGCAGTACTTC. Protein sequence: CSARAPTSGRDEQYF.

This clonotype was recorded a few times. This chain joins TRBV2 and TRBJ2-1; maybe TRBD2 (6 bases). CDR1 and CDR2 from the germline V gene are SNHLY and FYNNEI. This CDR3 is built from 16 residues. V lost 8 bases, J lost 5 bases, and 22 bases lay in between. The CDR3 DNA reads as TGTGCCAGCCGGCCGGAGCGGGCCTTTCGGCACAATGAGCAGTTCTTC. This codes for CASRPERAFRHNEQFF. The variable domain in full, completed from reference TRBV2 and TRBJ2-1, reads EPEVTQTPSHQVTQMGQEVILRCVPISNHLYFYWYRQILGQKVEFLVSFYNNEISEKSEIFDDQFSVERPDGSNFTLKIRSTKLEDSAMYFCASRPERAFRHNEQFFGPGTRLTVL.

This clonotype was observed a few times. This chain uses TRBV12-3 or TRBV12-4 with TRBJ1-5; D may be TRBD1 (6 bases). This CDR3 comprises 17 residues. V was shortened by 0 bases and J by 4 bases, with 16 bases between the two germline ends. CDR3 DNA sequence: TGTGCCAGCAGTTTAGCGCGGGTGGGGGGCCGGAATCAGCCCCAGCATTTT. Translated, it gives CASSLARVGGRNQPQHF.

This clonotype was seen many times. The chain couples TRBV5-1 to TRBJ2-7; D is unclear. V lost 2 bases and J lost 2, with 17 bases in between. The CDR3 spans 16 residues. Germline values: CDR1 SGHRS, CDR2 YFSETQ. CDR3 bases: TGCGCCAGCAGCTTAAGCCGCCCAACATCGACCTACGAGCAGTACTTC. It translates to CASSLSRPTSTYEQYF.

In its sample, this clonotype was seen many times. This chain uses TRBV11-1 with TRBJ2-1; D could derive from TRBD1 or TRBD2 (5 bases each). The CDR3 runs to 15 residues. Between the trimmed V and J ends, which lost 0 bases and 1 base, there was a span of 7 bases. From germline, CDR1 is SGHAT and CDR2 FQDESV (reference sequence). The CDR3 sequence is CASSLARESYNEQFF. DNA for the CDR3: TGTGCCAGCAGCTTAGCCAGGGAGTCCTACAATGAGCAGTTCTTC.

The chain's CDR3 is CASREVFRDGYNEQFF. CDR3 in DNA: TGCGCCAGCAGAGAGGTATTCCGGGATGGATACAATGAGCAGTTCTTC. The chain links TRBV5-1 to TRBJ2-1; D might be TRBD2 (5 bases). CDR3 length equals 16 residues. The germline CDR1 and CDR2 sequences are SGHRS and YFSETQ. V shed 5 bases and J shed 4 bases, with 19 bases lying between them.

Ten or more counts support this clonotype. This chain joins TRBV6-1 and TRBJ1-2; D may be TRBD1 (5 bases). This CDR3 region has 14 residues. The V gene lost 5 bases and the J gene lost 4 bases, with 14 bases spanning the gap. Germline CDR1 and CDR2: MNHNS and SASEGT. The CDR3 DNA follows: TGTGCCAGCAGTCCCTACACAGGACTCTATGGCTACACCTTC. It yields the protein CASSPYTGLYGYTF.

This clonotype was counted ten times or more. The chain combines TRBV5-1 with TRBJ1-1; D might be TRBD1 (6 bases). Germline lookup yields CDR1 SGHRS and CDR2 YFSETQ. V was trimmed by 0 bases and J by 5 bases, leaving 14 bases between them. The CDR3 covers 15 residues. The chain's CDR3 is CASSLGGREWTEAFF. The CDR3 DNA is TGCGCCAGCAGCTTGGGGGGGCGTGAGTGGACTGAAGCTTTCTTT.

This clonotype was seen a handful of times. This chain joins TRBV19 and TRBJ2-1, with TRBD2 matching 7 bases. Trimming removed 6 bases from V and 3 bases from J; junction bases left unmatched: 8. This CDR3 spans 15 amino acids. CDR1 and CDR2 (germline): LNHDA, SQIVND (reference sequence). The CDR3 DNA follows: TGTGCCAGTAGCCTAACCCGGGAGGACTACAATGAGCAGTTCTTC. It is translated as CASSLTREDYNEQFF.

This clonotype was picked up many times. V usage is TRBV5-1 and J usage is TRBJ1-1, with D perhaps matching TRBD1 (5 bases). CDR3 length: 15 residues. V was clipped by 0 bases and J by 4 bases, with 13 bases between them. Germline V gene sequence: CDR1 SGHRS, CDR2 YFSETQ. CDR3 sequence: CASSLGGAGVTEAFF. CDR3 nucleotide sequence: TGCGCCAGCAGCTTGGGAGGGGCGGGGGTCACTGAAGCTTTCTTT.

The sample holds many counts of this clonotype. The CDR3 sequence is CASSEFRGSSETQYF. The CDR3, as DNA: TGTGCCAGCAGTGAATTTAGGGGGAGTTCAGAGACCCAGTACTTC. The genes are TRBV25-1 and TRBJ2-5, with D perhaps TRBD1 (6 bases). The CDR3 runs 15 residues. V was trimmed by 1 base and J by 4 bases, leaving 13 bases between them. Germline V gives CDR1 MGHDK, CDR2 SYGVNS.

This clonotype was picked up many times. The V call is TRBV5-1, the J call TRBJ1-2; the match to TRBD1 covers 10 bases. The germline V gene has CDR1 SGHRS and CDR2 YFSETQ. This CDR3 has 14 amino acids. J was trimmed by 5 bases and V by 5 bases; bases with no gene match: 6. CDR3 loop: CASSPSGQGYGYTF. The CDR3 nucleotides read TGCGCCAGCAGTCCATCGGGACAGGGGTATGGCTACACCTTC.

The V and J genes are TRBV24-1 and TRBJ2-7; no firm D call. V was clipped by 5 bases and J by 6 bases, with 7 bases between them. Germline-derived CDR1 and CDR2 are KGHDR and SFDVKD. This CDR3 is 11 amino acids long. The CDR3 DNA is TGTGCCACCAGTGGAAAAGTCGAGCAGTACTTC. It codes for CATSGKVEQYF.

In this sample, this clonotype turned up a few times. CDR3 sequence: CSAARTGYGYTF. DNA for the CDR3: TGCAGTGCTGCACGGACAGGCTATGGCTACACCTTC. The rearrangement links TRBV20-1 to TRBJ1-2, with TRBD1 matching over 7 bases. The CDR3 is 12 residues long. Germline V gene lookup returns CDR1 DFQATT and CDR2 SNEGSKA (reference sequence). J lost 4 bases, V lost 5 bases, and 4 bases had no gene match.

This clonotype was found many times. The V and J genes are TRBV29-1 and TRBJ2-1, with D perhaps matching TRBD2 (6 bases). Looked up from germline, CDR1 is SQVTM and CDR2 is ANQGSEA. This CDR3 region has 14 residues. Deletions cut 4 bases from V and 0 bases from J, with 10 bases between. This CDR3 reads CSVGDFSSYNEQFF. The CDR3 coding sequence is TGCAGCGTTGGGGACTTTAGCTCCTACAATGAGCAGTTCTTC.

In the case of this clonotype: At one of its ends the junction is not consistent with the germline gene, which may arise from a read error. CDR3 sequence reads: CASSITSGAGNEHFF. In nucleotides, the CDR3 is TGTGCCAGCAGTATTACTAGCGGAGCTGGGAATGAGCATTTCTTC. V gene TRBV6-4 combines with J gene TRBJ2-1; 8 positions agree with TRBD2. Germline CDR1 reads MRHNA; CDR2 reads SNTAGT. The CDR3 length is 15 residues.